Below are 29 T cell receptor beta chains sequenced from a single sample in a study of T cell repertoires in cytomegalovirus infection. MiXCR, run by TCRdb on the reads, gives a single entry per CDR3 protein. Among a few hundred thousand distinct CDR3 sequences listed, about 26% were seen once. Sequenced input: PBMCs. These receptors were collected from a human donor in good health (CMV status not recorded). Some clones in this sample may be carry-over from other donors' samples.

This clonotype was seen ten or more times. This chain connects TRBV7-6 to TRBJ1-2; 9 nucleotides align to TRBD1. The CDR3 covers 16 residues. In germline, CDR1 is SGHVS, CDR2 FNYEAQ. J gave up 4 bases and V 5 bases, and 11 bases lay outside the gene matches. This CDR3 is CASSRGAGQGGYGYTF. CDR3 sequence (DNA): TGTGCCAGCAGCCGAGGCGCGGGACAGGGAGGCTATGGCTACACCTTC.

This clonotype was observed a few times. The chain recombines TRBV7-9 with TRBJ1-2, with a weak D call TRBD1 (5 bases). The germline V and J ends were trimmed by 11 bases and 1 base, with 17 bases remaining between them. Germline V gives CDR1 SEHNR, CDR2 FQNEAQ (reference sequence). The CDR3 is 14 amino acids. In DNA, the CDR3 is TGTGCCGCCGCAGGCCAGGGATTTAACTATGGCTACACCTTC. This codes for CAAAGQGFNYGYTF.

V is TRBV3-1 and J is TRBJ2-1; 10 bases fit TRBD2. The CDR3 loop spans 13 amino acids. The trim removed 8 bases at V and 5 bases at J, leaving 3 bases unmatched. Germline loops: CDR1 LGHDT, CDR2 YNNKEL (reference sequence). In nucleotides, the CDR3 is TGTGCCAGCGAGCGGGGGGGGAACAATGAGCAGTTCTTC. Protein sequence: CASERGGNNEQFF.

The V call is TRBV7-2, the J call TRBJ2-5; weak D call: TRBD1 (5 bases). The length of the CDR3 is 13 residues. Germline assignment: CDR1 SGHTA and CDR2 FQGNSA. The V end was cut by 0 bases, the J end by 3 bases, with 5 bases between. The CDR3 spells CASSLATEETQYF. CDR3 DNA: TGTGCCAGCAGCTTAGCGACAGAAGAGACCCAGTACTTC.

The DNA of the CDR3 is TGTGCCAGCAGCTTGGAGGCCCTGACAGGGGGGAATGAAAAACTGTTTTTT. Translation gives CASSLEALTGGNEKLFF. The chain combines TRBV7-9 with TRBJ1-4, with 9 nucleotides matching TRBD1. Germline assignment: CDR1 SEHNR and CDR2 FQNEAQ (reference sequence). This CDR3 region has 17 residues. After removal of 3 bases from V and 5 bases from J, the junction contained 10 bases not matched to a gene. Together with reference TRBV7-9 and TRBJ1-4, the CDR3 gives the full variable domain: DTGVSQNPRHKITKRGQNVTFRCDPISEHNRLYWYRQTLGQGPEFLTYFQNEAQLEKSRLLSDRFSAERPKGSFSTLEIQRTEQGDSAMYLCASSLEALTGGNEKLFFGSGTQLSVL.

At least ten counts were recorded for this clonotype. This chain joins TRBV5-4 and TRBJ2-1; the match to TRBD1 covers 9 bases. Trimming cost V 2 bases and J 4 bases; bases outside gene matches: 4. Germline loops: CDR1 SGHNT, CDR2 YYREEE (reference sequence). The CDR3 sequence is 15 residues long. The CDR3 region has the DNA TGTGCCAGCAGCTTTTCGGGACAGGGATACAATGAGCAGTTCTTC. It is translated as CASSFSGQGYNEQFF.

About this clonotype: At one end the junction does not follow the germline gene, possibly because of a read error. CDR3 sequence reads: CASSLAWGTDPHGYTF. The CDR3 DNA sequence: TGTGCCAGCAGCTTAGCGTGGGGGACGGACCCTCATGGGTACACCTTC. The rearrangement joins TRBV7-9 to TRBJ1-2; TRBD1 is a possible D gene (5 bases). Germline V lookup: CDR1 SEHNR, CDR2 FQNEAQ (reference sequence). The CDR3 extends over 16 amino acids.

This clonotype was detected only a few times. The chain recombines TRBV28 with TRBJ2-6, with D perhaps TRBD1 (5 bases). CDR1 and CDR2 from the germline V gene are MDHEN and SYDVKM. This CDR3 region has 19 residues. Trimming stripped 4 bases from V and 3 bases from J, with 22 bases between. This chain's CDR3 is CASSSRTQAVTLGANVLTF. Written as DNA, the CDR3 is TGTGCCAGCAGTTCCAGGACACAGGCGGTCACTCTTGGGGCCAACGTCCTGACTTTC.

This clonotype has a count of ten or more. CDR3 bases: TGTGCCAGCAGCGTAACACAGGGGGCGTTCTATGGCTACACCTTC. Amino acids: CASSVTQGAFYGYTF. The V call is TRBV7-2, the J call TRBJ1-2; 9 nucleotides align to TRBD1. The V gene's germline CDR1 is SGHTA and CDR2 FQGNSA. The V gene end was trimmed by 5 bases and the J gene end by 4 bases; junction bases not matched to a gene: 8. The CDR3 extends over 15 amino acids.

This clonotype was counted only a few times. The J gene is TRBJ2-7, the V gene TRBV27; no firm D call. V lost 6 bases, J lost 5 bases, and 8 bases lay in between. This CDR3 spans 11 amino acids. CDR1 MNHEY and CDR2 SMNVEV come from the germline V gene (reference sequence). The CDR3 sequence: CASRRRDEQYF. The CDR3 nucleotides are TGTGCCAGCAGACGAAGGGACGAGCAGTACTTC.

The chain has TRBV3-1 and TRBJ1-2; D gene uncertain. This CDR3 comprises 15 residues. Germline CDR1 reads LGHDT; CDR2 reads YNNKEL (reference sequence). Trimming took off 1 base at V and 0 bases at J, with 9 bases between the two ends. CDR3 region: CASSQGPGPNYGYTF. As DNA, the CDR3 is TGTGCCAGCAGCCAAGGCCCGGGCCCTAACTATGGCTACACCTTC.

This clonotype was picked up many times. The CDR3 coding sequence is TGTGCCAGCAGTTACCCTCCCGGGGAGCTGTTTTTT. Its translation is CASSYPPGELFF. This chain uses TRBV6-2 or TRBV6-3 with TRBJ2-2, with D unclear. Germline assignment: CDR1 MNHEY and CDR2 SVGEGT. The CDR3 covers 12 residues. Trimming shortened V by 2 bases and J by 6 bases, and 4 bases separated the two germline ends.

CDR3 loop: CASSYSRPEETQYF. The CDR3 DNA is TGTGCCAGCAGTTACTCTCGGCCTGAGGAGACCCAGTACTTC. V and J are TRBV6-6 and TRBJ2-5; D gene uncertain. V was trimmed by 0 bases and J by 5 bases, leaving 10 bases between them. In germline, CDR1 is MNHNY, CDR2 SVGAGI (reference sequence). CDR3 length equals 14 residues.

This clonotype was picked up a small number of times. The gene calls are TRBV12-3 or TRBV12-4 and TRBJ1-1; D perhaps matches TRBD1 (6 bases). Trimming took off 6 bases at V and 5 bases at J, with 19 bases between the two ends. The CDR3 is 15 amino acids. CDR3 in amino acids: CASSPAGTRATEAFF. CDR3 DNA: TGTGCCAGCAGCCCGGCCGGGACACGGGCGACTGAAGCTTTCTTT.

The V call is TRBV13, the J call TRBJ2-2, with 12 bases identical to TRBD1. The CDR3 consists of 16 residues. The V and J ends lost 5 bases and 4 bases, in that order; junction bases with no gene match: 5. CDR1 and CDR2 (germline): PRHDT, FYEKMQ (reference sequence). The DNA of the CDR3 is TGTGCCAGCAGCCTCCGGGACAGGGGGCGCACCGGGGAGCTGTTTTTT. Residues: CASSLRDRGRTGELFF.

This clonotype was counted ten times or more. The J gene is TRBJ2-1, the V gene TRBV7-2; 12 bases line up with TRBD2. Germline-derived CDR1 and CDR2 are SGHTA and FQGNSA. This CDR3 comprises 14 residues. V was clipped by 5 bases and J by 9 bases; unmatched bases: 5. CDR3 loop: CASSRLAGVIEQFF. The DNA for the CDR3 is TGTGCCAGCAGCCGACTAGCGGGAGTTATTGAGCAGTTCTTC.

This clonotype was observed a single time. The V call is TRBV5-1, the J call TRBJ2-7, with 10 bases fitting TRBD1. V shed 3 bases, J shed 7 bases, and the junction held 10 bases outside the gene matches. Germline V gene data show CDR1 as SGHRS and CDR2 as YFSETQ. This CDR3 is built from 15 residues. CDR3 residues: CASSSPGQGSCEQYF. DNA for the CDR3: TGCGCCAGCAGCTCACCGGGACAGGGGTCGTGTGAGCAGTACTTC.

This clonotype was observed at least ten times. V gene TRBV7-2 combines with J gene TRBJ1-2; 7 bases align to TRBD1. This CDR3 spans 13 amino acids. Unmatched junction bases numbered 8, after V lost 5 bases and J lost 8 bases. The germline V gene has CDR1 SGHTA and CDR2 FQGNSA. The CDR3 nucleotides are TGTGCCAGCAGCCGACCAGGGGGAGGAGGCTACACCTTC. Residues: CASSRPGGGGYTF.

This sequence joins TRBV20-1 and TRBJ1-1; D possibly corresponds to TRBD1 (5 bases). The V end lost 3 bases, the J end lost 6 bases, and 11 bases lay between the germline ends. The CDR3 runs to 12 residues. Germline CDR1 is DFQATT and CDR2 is SNEGSKA (reference sequence). This CDR3 is CSASRQGAEAFF. CDR3 bases: TGCAGTGCTAGTCGGCAGGGAGCTGAAGCTTTCTTT.

This clonotype was counted between two and nine times. The chain has TRBV7-3 and TRBJ1-6; TRBD1 is a possible D gene (6 bases). The CDR3 sequence is 15 residues long. V was cut by 5 bases and J by 9 bases, with 17 bases left in between. Germline V gives CDR1 SGHTA, CDR2 FQGTGA. CDR3 in amino acids: CASSPSGGFGSPLHF. CDR3 nucleotides: TGTGCCAGCAGCCCGTCCGGGGGCTTCGGTTCACCCCTCCACTTT.

This clonotype was seen a handful of times. The chain joins TRBV2 to TRBJ1-1, with 7 bases lining up with TRBD1. CDR1 is SNHLY, CDR2 FYNNEI, per germline. CDR3 length equals 14 residues. J lost 8 bases, V lost 8 bases, and 14 bases had no gene match. CDR3 in amino acids: CASGNRGGPREAFF. CDR3 sequence (DNA): TGTGCCAGCGGGAACAGGGGAGGGCCCAGGGAAGCTTTCTTT.

This clonotype was detected only a few times. The CDR3, as DNA: TGTGCCAGTAGTCCGGGACAGGGGGTTGGTGAGCAGTTCTTC. Protein product: CASSPGQGVGEQFF. This sequence joins TRBV19 and TRBJ2-1, with TRBD1 identical over 11 bases. CDR1 LNHDA and CDR2 SQIVND come from the germline V gene (reference sequence). V shed 5 bases, J shed 9 bases, and the junction held 6 bases outside the gene matches. This CDR3 contains 14 residues.

CDR3 DNA: TGCGCCAAGATCACCGCAGGGGAAAATCAGCCCCAGCATTTT. Encoded protein: CAKITAGENQPQHF. This chain joins TRBV23-1 and TRBJ1-5, with D possibly being TRBD1 (6 bases). TRBV23-1 falls under the ORF class, with uncertain function. Trimming stripped 10 bases from V and 4 bases from J, with 17 bases between. The CDR3 is 14 amino acids.

Ten or more counts support this clonotype. The chain links TRBV12-3 or TRBV12-4 to TRBJ1-2, with D possibly being TRBD1 (6 bases). The CDR3 has 13 residues. Trimming took 4 bases from V and 5 from J, leaving 11 bases between them. The CDR3 DNA sequence: TGTGCCAGCAGTTCCAGGGGCAGGTATGGCTACACCTTC. This sequence encodes CASSSRGRYGYTF.

J is TRBJ1-1 and V is TRBV27, with 9 bases fitting TRBD1. V was pared by 4 bases and J by 4 bases, with 7 bases of the junction left unmatched. In germline, CDR1 is MNHEY, CDR2 SMNVEV (reference sequence). The length of the CDR3 is 15 residues. The CDR3 loop reads CASSSHRGLSTEAFF. The CDR3 bases are TGTGCCAGCAGTTCGCACAGGGGGCTGAGCACTGAAGCTTTCTTT.

At least ten counts were recorded for this clonotype. The chain is built from TRBV7-2 and TRBJ1-4; TRBD1 might be the D (5 bases). V was shortened by 5 bases and J by 2 bases, with 15 bases between the two germline ends. Germline loops: CDR1 SGHTA, CDR2 FQGNSA. The CDR3 extends over 16 amino acids. CDR3 coding DNA: TGTGCCAGCAGCCCAGGGACTCCCTTTACTAATGAAAAACTGTTTTTT. Its protein is CASSPGTPFTNEKLFF.

This chain links TRBV19 with TRBJ2-6; possible D gene TRBD2, 5 bases. Germline values: CDR1 LNHDA, CDR2 SQIVND (reference sequence). The V and J ends lost 4 bases and 4 bases respectively, with 11 bases between them. CDR3 size: 15 residues. In DNA, the CDR3 is TGTGCCAGTAGTACGGGAATCGGGGGGGCCAACGTCCTGACTTTC. Protein: CASSTGIGGANVLTF.

The chain combines TRBV28 with TRBJ2-1, with TRBD1 matching 9 bases. The CDR3 runs 16 residues. In germline, CDR1 is MDHEN, CDR2 SYDVKM. The junction had 14 bases not matched to a gene; V was cut back by 5 bases and J by 9 bases. The CDR3 protein is CASSRNRGRSDGEQFF. CDR3 nucleotides: TGTGCCAGCAGTCGGAACAGGGGGCGAAGTGACGGTGAGCAGTTCTTC.

This clonotype was detected a few times. A much bigger clone sits one base away, suggesting this may be a read error. The chain combines TRBV7-2 with TRBJ2-5; 8 nucleotides line up with TRBD1. Germline V gene sequence: CDR1 SGHTA, CDR2 FQGNSA. The CDR3 totals 14 residues. J lost 1 base, V lost 5 bases, and 3 bases had no gene match. CDR3 DNA sequence: TGTGCCAGCAGCCGGACAGGGCTCCAAGAGACCCAGTACTTC. Protein: CASSRTGLQETQYF.